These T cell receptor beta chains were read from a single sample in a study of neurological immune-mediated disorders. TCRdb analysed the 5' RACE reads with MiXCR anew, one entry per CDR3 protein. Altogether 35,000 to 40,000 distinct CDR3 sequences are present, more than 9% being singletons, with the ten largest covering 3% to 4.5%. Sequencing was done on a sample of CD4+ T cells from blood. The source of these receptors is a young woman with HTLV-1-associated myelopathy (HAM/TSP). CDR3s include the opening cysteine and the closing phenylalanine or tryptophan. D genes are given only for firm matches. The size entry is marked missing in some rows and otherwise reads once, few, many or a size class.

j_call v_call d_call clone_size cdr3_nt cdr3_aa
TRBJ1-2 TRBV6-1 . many TGTGCCAGCAGTGACAGGGGAAATGGCTACACCTTC CASSDRGNGYTF
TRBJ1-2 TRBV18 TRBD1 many TGTGCCAGCCAAGCGACAGGGGCAAACGGCTACACCTTC CASQATGANGYTF
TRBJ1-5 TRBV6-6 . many TGTGCCAGCAGTTACACCGATAGACAGGCAGGAGATCAGCCCCAGCATTTT CASSYTDRQAGDQPQHF
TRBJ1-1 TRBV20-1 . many TGCAGTGCTAAGGGGGGAGGGGGGAACACTGAAGCTTTCTTT CSAKGGGGNTEAFF
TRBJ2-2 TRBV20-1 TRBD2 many TGCAGTGCTAGTGATAGCGGGGGGATCCGAGGGGAGCTGTTTTTT CSASDSGGIRGELFF
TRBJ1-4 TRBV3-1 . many TGTGCCAGCAGCCAACGGTCCCCCGGTGGTGAAAAACTGTTTTTT CASSQRSPGGEKLFF
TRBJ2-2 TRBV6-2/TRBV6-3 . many TGTGCCAGCAGGGAAGAGGTCGGTGTCAGGTCGGAGCTGTTTTTT CASREEVGVRSELFF
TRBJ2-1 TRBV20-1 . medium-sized TGCAGTGCGAGAAAGTGGGGTAGCAATGAGCAGTTCTTC CSARKWGSNEQFF
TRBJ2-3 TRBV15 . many TGTGCCACCAGCAGAGATAGCCCAGATACGCAGTATTTT CATSRDSPDTQYF
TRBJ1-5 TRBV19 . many TGTGCCAGTAGTATGACAAGAGGAAGCGCTCAGCCCCAGCATTTT CASSMTRGSAQPQHF
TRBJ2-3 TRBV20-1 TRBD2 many TGCAGTGCTCTCGGGGGGGGTGCACAGGCGGGGGTCCTGACAGATACGCAGTATTTT CSALGGGAQAGVLTDTQYF
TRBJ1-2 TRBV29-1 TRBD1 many TGCAGCGCGCGGGACAGGGGGCGTACGTTTTCGGGAAACTATGGCTACACCTTC CSARDRGRTFSGNYGYTF
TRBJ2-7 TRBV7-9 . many TGTGCCAGCAGCTTACAGGGAATTACCGAGCAGTACTTC CASSLQGITEQYF
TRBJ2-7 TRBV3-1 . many TGTGCCAGCAGCCAAGATGGGGGCGGGGAGCAGTACTTC CASSQDGGGEQYF
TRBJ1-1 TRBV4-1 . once TGCACCAGCAGCCAGGCCTTTGGGGCTACCGCTGAAGCTTTCTTT CTSSQAFGATAEAFF
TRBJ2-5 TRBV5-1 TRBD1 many TGCGCCAGCAGCCGAACAGGGGATAGGGAGACCCAGTACTTC CASSRTGDRETQYF
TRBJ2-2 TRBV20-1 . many TGCAGTGCTAGAGATTCGAGGTCGGGCACCGGGGAGCTGTTTTTT CSARDSRSGTGELFF
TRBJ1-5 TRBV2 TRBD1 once TGTGCCAGCAGAGGGACAGGGGGTTGGCAGCCCCAGCATTTT CASRGTGGWQPQHF
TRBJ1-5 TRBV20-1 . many TGCAGTGCACTGGCTGGGGACGGCAATCAGCCCCAGCATTTT CSALAGDGNQPQHF
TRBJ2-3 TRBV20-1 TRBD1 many TGCAGTGCTACAAGTCCGGGACAGTGGTTTGGTACGCAGTATTTT CSATSPGQWFGTQYF
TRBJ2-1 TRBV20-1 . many TGCAGTGCTAGAGATAAGACGGCTGGGGACTGGAATGAGCAGTTCTTC CSARDKTAGDWNEQFF
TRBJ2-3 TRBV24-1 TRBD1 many TGTGCCACCAGTGATAACCGGGACAGGGTTAGAGATACGCAGTATTTT CATSDNRDRVRDTQYF
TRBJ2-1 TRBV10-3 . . TGTGCCATCAGTGAGGGGGAGGCCCAGTTCTTC CAISEGEAQFF
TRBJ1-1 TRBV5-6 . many TGTGCCAGCAGCTTGGTGCCGGGCCCAGGGACTGAAGCTTTCTTT CASSLVPGPGTEAFF
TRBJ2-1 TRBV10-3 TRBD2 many TGTGCCATCAGTGAATTACAGCGGGGGGCCACCTCCTACAATGAGCAGTTCTTC CAISELQRGATSYNEQFF
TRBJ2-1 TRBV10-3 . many TGTGCCATCAGAAGCCAAACAGGGATCCCCTACAATGAGCAGTTCTTC CAIRSQTGIPYNEQFF
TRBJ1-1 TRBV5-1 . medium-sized TGCGCCAGCAGCGCCGGGGCGGGGTTGAACACTGAAGCTTTCTTT CASSAGAGLNTEAFF
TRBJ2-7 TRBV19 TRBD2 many TGTGCCAGTAGTCCACAAGGGACTAGCGGGGGCCACGAGCAGTACTTC CASSPQGTSGGHEQYF
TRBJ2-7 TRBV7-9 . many TGTGCCAGCAGCTTAGGAGGGGGGTCCACCTACGAGCAGTACTTC CASSLGGGSTYEQYF
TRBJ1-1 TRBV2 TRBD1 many TGTGCCAGCAGTAGACAGGGTGAAACTGAAGCTTTCTTT CASSRQGETEAFF
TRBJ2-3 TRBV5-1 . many TGCGCCAGCAGCACCGAAGAGAGGACAGATACGCAGTATTTT CASSTEERTDTQYF
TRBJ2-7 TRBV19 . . TGTGCCAGTAGTATCGCGGGGACTTTGTACTACGAGCAGTACTTC CASSIAGTLYYEQYF
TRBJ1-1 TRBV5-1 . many TGCGCCAGCAGCTTGGCCGGGCAGGGAAGGACTGAAGCTTTCTTT CASSLAGQGRTEAFF
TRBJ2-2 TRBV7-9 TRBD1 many TGTGCCAGCAAACAGGCCAGGACAGGAATAAACACCGGGGAGCTGTTTTTT CASKQARTGINTGELFF
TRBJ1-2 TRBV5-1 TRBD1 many TGCGCCAGCGGGACAGGAATCGACTATGGCTACACCTTC CASGTGIDYGYTF
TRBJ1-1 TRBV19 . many TGTGCCAGTAATCTATGGGGGGTTGCTGAAGCTTTCTTT CASNLWGVAEAFF
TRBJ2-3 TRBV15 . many TGTGCCACCAGCAGAGAAATGAGTCGGGGACGGCCAGATACGCAGTATTTT CATSREMSRGRPDTQYF
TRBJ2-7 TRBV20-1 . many TGCAGTGCTATAAGTCCGTCACGGGGAGTCGACGAGCAGTACTTC CSAISPSRGVDEQYF
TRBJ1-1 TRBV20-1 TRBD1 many TGCAGTGCTAGAGTAGGGGGCAGGGAGCGGCGGACTGAAGCTTTCTTT CSARVGGRERRTEAFF
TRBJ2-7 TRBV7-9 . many TGTGCCAGCAGCTTATGGGACGGCGTCTACGAGCAGTACTTC CASSLWDGVYEQYF
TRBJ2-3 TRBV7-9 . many TGTGCCAGCAGCTCACGCATCCGCCCCCTAGATACGCAGTATTTT CASSSRIRPLDTQYF
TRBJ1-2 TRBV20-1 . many TGCAGTGCTAGGTCCGAATGGGGGGTGGATGGCTACACCTTC CSARSEWGVDGYTF